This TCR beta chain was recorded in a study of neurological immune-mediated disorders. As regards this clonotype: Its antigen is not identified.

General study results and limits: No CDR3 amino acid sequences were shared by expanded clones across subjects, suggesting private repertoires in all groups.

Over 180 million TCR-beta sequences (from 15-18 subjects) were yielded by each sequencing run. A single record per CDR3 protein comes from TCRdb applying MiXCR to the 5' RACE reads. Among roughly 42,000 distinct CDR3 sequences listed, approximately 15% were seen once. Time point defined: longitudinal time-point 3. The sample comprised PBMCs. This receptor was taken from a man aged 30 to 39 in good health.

This chain's CDR3 is CAISAGASSYNEQFF. CDR3 DNA: TGTGCCATCAGCGCCGGGGCGAGCTCCTACAATGAGCAGTTCTTC. This chain uses TRBV10-3 with TRBJ2-1; tentatively, D is TRBD1 or TRBD2 (5 bases each). Trimming took off 6 bases at V and 0 bases at J, with 12 bases between the two ends. The CDR3 extends over 15 amino acids. Germline V gene lookup returns CDR1 ENHRY and CDR2 SYGVKD.